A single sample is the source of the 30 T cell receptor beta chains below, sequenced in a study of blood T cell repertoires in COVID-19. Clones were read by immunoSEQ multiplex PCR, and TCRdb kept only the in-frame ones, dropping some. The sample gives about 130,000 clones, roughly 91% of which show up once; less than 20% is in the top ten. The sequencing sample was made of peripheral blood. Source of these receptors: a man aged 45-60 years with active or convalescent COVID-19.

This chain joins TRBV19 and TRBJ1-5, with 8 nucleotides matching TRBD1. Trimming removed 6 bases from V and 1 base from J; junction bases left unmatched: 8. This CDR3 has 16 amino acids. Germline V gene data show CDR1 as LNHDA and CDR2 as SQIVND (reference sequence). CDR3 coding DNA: TGTGCCAGTAGGGACAGGGATACGGGCAGCAATCAGCCCCAGCATTTT. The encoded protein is CASRDRDTGSNQPQHF.

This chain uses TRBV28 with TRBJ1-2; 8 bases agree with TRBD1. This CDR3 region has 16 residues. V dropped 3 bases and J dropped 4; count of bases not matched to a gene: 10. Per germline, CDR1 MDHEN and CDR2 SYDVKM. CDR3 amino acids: CASSLDSGGPLYGYTF. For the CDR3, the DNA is TGTGCCAGCAGTTTGGATTCAGGGGGCCCACTCTATGGCTACACCTTC.

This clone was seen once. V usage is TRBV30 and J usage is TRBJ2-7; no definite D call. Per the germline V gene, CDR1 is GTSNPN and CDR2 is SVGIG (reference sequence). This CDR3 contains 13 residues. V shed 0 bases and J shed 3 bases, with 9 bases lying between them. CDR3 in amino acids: CAWSVSRNYEQYF. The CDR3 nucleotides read TGTGCCTGGAGTGTATCCAGAAACTACGAGCAGTACTTC.

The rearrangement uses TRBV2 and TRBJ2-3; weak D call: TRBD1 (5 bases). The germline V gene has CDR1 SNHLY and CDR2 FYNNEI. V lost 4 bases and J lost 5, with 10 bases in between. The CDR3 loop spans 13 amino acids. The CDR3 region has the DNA TGTGCCAGCAGTGTGGAAGGGGAAGATACGCAGTATTTT. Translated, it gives CASSVEGEDTQYF.

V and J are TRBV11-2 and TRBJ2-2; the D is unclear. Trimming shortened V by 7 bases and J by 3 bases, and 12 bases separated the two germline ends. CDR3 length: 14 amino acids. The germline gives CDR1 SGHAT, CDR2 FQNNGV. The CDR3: CASTLGRHTGELFF. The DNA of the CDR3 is TGTGCCAGCACCCTGGGCAGGCACACCGGGGAGCTGTTTTTT.

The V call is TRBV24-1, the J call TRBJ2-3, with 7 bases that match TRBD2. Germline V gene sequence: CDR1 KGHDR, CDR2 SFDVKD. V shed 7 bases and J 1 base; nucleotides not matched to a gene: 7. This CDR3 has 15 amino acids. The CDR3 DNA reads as TGTGCCACCAGGCAAACTGGGGGGGGCACAGATACGCAGTATTTT. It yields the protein CATRQTGGGTDTQYF.

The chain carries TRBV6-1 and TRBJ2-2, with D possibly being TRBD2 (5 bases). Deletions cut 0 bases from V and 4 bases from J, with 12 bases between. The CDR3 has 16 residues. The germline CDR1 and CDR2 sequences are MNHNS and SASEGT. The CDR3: CASSEARGSATGELFF. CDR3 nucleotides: TGTGCCAGCAGTGAAGCTAGAGGGTCCGCCACCGGGGAGCTGTTTTTT.

CDR3 amino acids: CASSLQGREQYF. DNA for the CDR3: TGTGCCAGCAGTTTGCAGGGGCGCGAGCAGTACTTC. The V gene is TRBV12-3 or TRBV12-4, the J gene TRBJ2-7; TRBD1 might be the D (6 bases). The CDR3 has 12 residues. V was shortened by 3 bases and J by 6 bases, with 9 bases between the two germline ends.

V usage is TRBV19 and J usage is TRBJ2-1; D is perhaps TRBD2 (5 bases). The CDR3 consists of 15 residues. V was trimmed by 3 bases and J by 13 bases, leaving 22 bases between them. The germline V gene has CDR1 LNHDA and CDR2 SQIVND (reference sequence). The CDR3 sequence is CASSIRLSERPEQFF. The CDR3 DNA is TGTGCCAGTAGTATCCGCTTGTCGGAGCGGCCCGAACAGTTCTTC.

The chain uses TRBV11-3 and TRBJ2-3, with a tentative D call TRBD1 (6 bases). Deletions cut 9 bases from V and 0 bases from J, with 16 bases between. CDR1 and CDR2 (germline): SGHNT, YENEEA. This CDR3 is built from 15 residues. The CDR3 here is CASSVDSTSTDTQYF. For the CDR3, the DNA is TGTGCCAGTTCGGTGGACAGTACTAGCACAGATACGCAGTATTTT. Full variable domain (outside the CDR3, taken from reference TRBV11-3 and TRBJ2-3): EAGVVQSPRYKIIEKKQPVAFWCNPISGHNTLYWYLQNLGQGPELLIRYENEEAVDDSQLPKDRFSAERLKGVDSTLKIQPAELGDSAVYLCASSVDSTSTDTQYFGPGTRLTVL.

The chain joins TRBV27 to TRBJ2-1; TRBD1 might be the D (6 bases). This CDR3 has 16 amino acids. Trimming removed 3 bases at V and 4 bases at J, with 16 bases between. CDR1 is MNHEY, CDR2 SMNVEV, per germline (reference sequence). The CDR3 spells CASSLALGASYNEQFF. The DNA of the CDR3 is TGTGCCAGCAGTTTGGCCCTGGGGGCGTCTTACAATGAGCAGTTCTTC.

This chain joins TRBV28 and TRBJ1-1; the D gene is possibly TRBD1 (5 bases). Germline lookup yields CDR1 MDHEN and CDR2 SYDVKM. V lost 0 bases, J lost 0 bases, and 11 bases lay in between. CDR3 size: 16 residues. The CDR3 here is CASSLWFAQVNTEAFF. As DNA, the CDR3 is TGTGCCAGCAGTTTATGGTTTGCACAGGTGAACACTGAAGCTTTCTTT.

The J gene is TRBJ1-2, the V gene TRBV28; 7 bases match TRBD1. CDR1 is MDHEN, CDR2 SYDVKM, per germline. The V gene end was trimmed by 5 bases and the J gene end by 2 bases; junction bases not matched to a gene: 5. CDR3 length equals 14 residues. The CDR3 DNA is TGTGCCAGCAGTCCAAACAGGGGCAACTATGGCTACACCTTC. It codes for CASSPNRGNYGYTF.

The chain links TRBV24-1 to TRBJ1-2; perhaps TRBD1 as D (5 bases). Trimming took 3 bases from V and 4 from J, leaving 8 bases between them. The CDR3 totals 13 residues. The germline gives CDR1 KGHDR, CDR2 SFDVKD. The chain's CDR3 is CATSDGQVYGYTF. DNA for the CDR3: TGTGCCACCAGTGATGGACAAGTCTATGGCTACACCTTC.

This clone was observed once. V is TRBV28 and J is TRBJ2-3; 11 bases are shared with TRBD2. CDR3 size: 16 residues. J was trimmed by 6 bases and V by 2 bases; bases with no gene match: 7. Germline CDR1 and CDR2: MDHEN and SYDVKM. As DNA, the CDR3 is TGTGCCAGCAGTTTAGGACTAGCGGGCGTACAGGATACGCAGTATTTT. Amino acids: CASSLGLAGVQDTQYF. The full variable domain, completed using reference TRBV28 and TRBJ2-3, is DVKVTQSSRYLVKRTGEKVFLECVQDMDHENMFWYRQDPGLGLRLIYFSYDVKMKEKGDIPEGYSVSREKKERFSLILESASTNQTSMYLCASSLGLAGVQDTQYFGPGTRLTVL.

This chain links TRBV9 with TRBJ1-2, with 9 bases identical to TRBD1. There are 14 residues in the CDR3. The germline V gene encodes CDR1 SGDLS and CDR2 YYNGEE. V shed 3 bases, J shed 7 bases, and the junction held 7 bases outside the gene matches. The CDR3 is CASSAGTGIFGYTF. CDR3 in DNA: TGTGCCAGCAGCGCCGGGACAGGGATTTTTGGCTACACCTTC.

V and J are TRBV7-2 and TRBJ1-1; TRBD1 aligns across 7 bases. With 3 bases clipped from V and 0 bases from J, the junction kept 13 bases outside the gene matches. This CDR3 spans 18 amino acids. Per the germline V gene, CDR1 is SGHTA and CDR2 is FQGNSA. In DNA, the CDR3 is TGTGCCAGCAGCTTCAACGTGGGGAACAGGGGCATGAACACTGAAGCTTTCTTT. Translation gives CASSFNVGNRGMNTEAFF.

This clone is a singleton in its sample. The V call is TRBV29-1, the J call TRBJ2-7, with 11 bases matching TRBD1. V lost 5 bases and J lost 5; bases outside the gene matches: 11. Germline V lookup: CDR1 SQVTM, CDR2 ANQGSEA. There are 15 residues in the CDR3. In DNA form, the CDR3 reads TGCAGCGTTATCCGGGACAGGGGGATGAGTGACGAGCAGTACTTC. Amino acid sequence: CSVIRDRGMSDEQYF.

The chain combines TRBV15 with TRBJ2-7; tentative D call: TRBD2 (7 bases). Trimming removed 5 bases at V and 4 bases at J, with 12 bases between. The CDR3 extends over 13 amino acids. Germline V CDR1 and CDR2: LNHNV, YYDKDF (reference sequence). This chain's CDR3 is CATSAGATYEQYF. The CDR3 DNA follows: TGTGCCACCAGCGCGGGGGCAACGTACGAGCAGTACTTC. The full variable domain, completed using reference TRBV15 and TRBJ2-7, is DAMVIQNPRYQVTQFGKPVTLSCSQTLNHNVMYWYQQKSSQAPKLLFHYYDKDFNNEADTPDNFQSRRPNTSFCFLDIRSPGLGDTAMYLCATSAGATYEQYFGPGTRLTVT.

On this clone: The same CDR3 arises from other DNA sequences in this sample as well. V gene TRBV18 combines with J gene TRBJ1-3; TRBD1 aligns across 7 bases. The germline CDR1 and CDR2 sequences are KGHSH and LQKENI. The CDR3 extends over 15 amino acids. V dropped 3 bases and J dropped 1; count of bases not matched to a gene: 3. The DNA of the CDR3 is TGTGCCAGCTCACCTGAGACAGGGTCTGGAAACACCATATATTTT. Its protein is CASSPETGSGNTIYF.

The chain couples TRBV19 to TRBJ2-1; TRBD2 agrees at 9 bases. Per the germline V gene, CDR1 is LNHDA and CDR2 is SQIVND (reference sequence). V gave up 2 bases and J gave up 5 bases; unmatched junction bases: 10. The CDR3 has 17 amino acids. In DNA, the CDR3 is TGTGCCAGTAGTATAATTTTGGGAGCGGGGGGTGACAATGAGCAGTTCTTC. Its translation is CASSIILGAGGDNEQFF.

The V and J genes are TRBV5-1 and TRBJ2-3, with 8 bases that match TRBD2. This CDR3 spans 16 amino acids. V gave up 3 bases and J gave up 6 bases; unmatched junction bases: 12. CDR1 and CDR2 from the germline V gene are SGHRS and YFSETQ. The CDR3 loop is CASSSIDLGRGDTQYF. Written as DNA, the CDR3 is TGCGCCAGCAGCTCAATTGATCTCGGGAGGGGGGATACGCAGTATTTT.

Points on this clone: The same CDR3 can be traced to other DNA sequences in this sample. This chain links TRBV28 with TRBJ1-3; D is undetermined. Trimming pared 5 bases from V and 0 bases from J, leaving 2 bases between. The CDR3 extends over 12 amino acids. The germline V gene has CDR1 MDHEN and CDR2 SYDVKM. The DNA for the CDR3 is TGTGCCAGCAGTCTCTCTGGAAACACCATATATTTT. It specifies CASSLSGNTIYF.

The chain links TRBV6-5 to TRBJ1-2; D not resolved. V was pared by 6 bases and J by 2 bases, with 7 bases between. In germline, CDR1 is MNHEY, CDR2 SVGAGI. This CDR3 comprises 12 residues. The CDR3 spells CASRAENYGYTF. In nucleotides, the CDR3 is TGTGCCAGCAGGGCCGAAAACTATGGCTACACCTTC.

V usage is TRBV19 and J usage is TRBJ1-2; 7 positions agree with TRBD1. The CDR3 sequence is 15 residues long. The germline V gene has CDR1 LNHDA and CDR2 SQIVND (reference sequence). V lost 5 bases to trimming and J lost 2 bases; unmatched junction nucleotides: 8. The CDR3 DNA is TGTGCCAGTAGTCACCGGACAGGAGAAAACTATGGCTACACCTTC. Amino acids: CASSHRTGENYGYTF.

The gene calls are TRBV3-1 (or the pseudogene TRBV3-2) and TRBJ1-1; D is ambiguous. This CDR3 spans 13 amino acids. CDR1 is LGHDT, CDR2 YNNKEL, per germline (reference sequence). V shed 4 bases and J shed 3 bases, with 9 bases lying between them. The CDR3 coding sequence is TGTGCCAGCAGCCTGAGCTTGGACACTGAAGCTTTCTTT. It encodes CASSLSLDTEAFF.

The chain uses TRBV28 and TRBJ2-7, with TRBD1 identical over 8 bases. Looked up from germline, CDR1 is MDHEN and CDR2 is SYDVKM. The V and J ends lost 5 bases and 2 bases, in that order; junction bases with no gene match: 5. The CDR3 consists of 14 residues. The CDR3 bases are TGTGCCAGCAGTCTTAGACAGGGGACCTACGAGCAGTACTTC. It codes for CASSLRQGTYEQYF.

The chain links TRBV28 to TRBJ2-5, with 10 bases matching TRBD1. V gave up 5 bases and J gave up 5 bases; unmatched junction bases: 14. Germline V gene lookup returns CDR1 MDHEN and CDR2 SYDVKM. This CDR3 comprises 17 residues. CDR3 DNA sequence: TGTGCCAGCAGTCATGCGGGCGGGACAGGGGCCAGGGAGACCCAGTACTTC. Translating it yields CASSHAGGTGARETQYF.

CDR3 sequence (DNA): TGCGCCAGCAGCCCTGTGGGGGGTCATAACTATGGCTACACCTTC. It codes for CASSPVGGHNYGYTF. The chain links TRBV5-1 to TRBJ1-2; TRBD1 is a possible D gene (5 bases). The V gene's germline CDR1 is SGHRS and CDR2 YFSETQ. CDR3 length: 15 residues. Trimming removed 4 bases at V and 1 base at J, with 14 bases between.

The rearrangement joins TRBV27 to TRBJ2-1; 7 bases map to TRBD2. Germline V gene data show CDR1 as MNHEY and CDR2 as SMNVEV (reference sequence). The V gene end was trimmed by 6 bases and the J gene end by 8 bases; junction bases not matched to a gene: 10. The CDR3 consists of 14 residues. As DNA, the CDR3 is TGTGCCAGCAGACTTTGGGGGGAGGGAGATGAGCAGTTCTTC. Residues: CASRLWGEGDEQFF.